This T cell receptor beta chain was sequenced for a study of technical replicates of blood from several donors. Repertoires were generated with immunoSEQ multiplex PCR, while TCRdb's copy carries only in-frame clones and drops some. The data show approximately 89,000 clones, with approximately 94% seen just once and around 0.23% held by the top ten. The CDR3 spans 15 residues. Germline CDR1 and CDR2: SGHRS and YFSETQ. V was clipped by 0 bases and J by 2 bases; unmatched bases: 3. The chain combines TRBV5-1 with TRBJ2-5, with 8 bases identical to TRBD2. This sequence originates from a human donor in good health. Specimen: T cells isolated from PBMCs. CDR3 loop: CASSLVAGRQETQYF. In DNA, the CDR3 is TGCGCCAGCAGCTTGGTAGCGGGACGTCAAGAGACCCAGTACTTC. Together with reference TRBV5-1 and TRBJ2-5, the CDR3 gives the full variable domain: KAGVTQTPRYLIKTRGQQVTLSCSPISGHRSVSWYQQTPGQGLQFLFEYFSETQRNKGNFPGRFSGRQFSNSRSEMNVSTLELGDSALYLCASSLVAGRQETQYFGPGTRLLVL.